The following is a TCR beta chain sequence with its context. Its antigen is currently unknown. These data are taken from a study of T-cell memory formation after mild COVID-19. General study findings and limits: Memory sampled before infection contained some responding clones, suggesting cross-reactive memory joined. Among contracting clones, CD4+ were mainly CM/EM and CD8+ enriched in EMRA.

5'RACE with constant-segment primers built TCRalpha and TCRbeta cDNA libraries with UMIs. MiXCR was run by TCRdb on the 5' RACE reads, yielding one entry per CDR3 protein. In the table there are 550,000 to 650,000 distinct CDR3 sequences, 15% to 20% of which are singletons. From germline, CDR1 is PRHDT and CDR2 FYEKMQ (reference sequence). This CDR3 is built from 16 residues. V shed 4 bases and J 1 base; nucleotides not matched to a gene: 9. The chain couples TRBV13 to TRBJ2-5; 7 nucleotides line up with TRBD2. Sequenced material: PBMCs or a T cell subset sorted from them (not recorded which). The TCR was taken from an adult woman who had mild COVID-19 (a few samples of this study predate the infection). Cell type and time point are not known. The CDR3 is CASSSRGDWLQETQYF. The CDR3 DNA reads as TGTGCCAGCAGCTCCCGGGGGGATTGGCTCCAAGAGACCCAGTACTTC.